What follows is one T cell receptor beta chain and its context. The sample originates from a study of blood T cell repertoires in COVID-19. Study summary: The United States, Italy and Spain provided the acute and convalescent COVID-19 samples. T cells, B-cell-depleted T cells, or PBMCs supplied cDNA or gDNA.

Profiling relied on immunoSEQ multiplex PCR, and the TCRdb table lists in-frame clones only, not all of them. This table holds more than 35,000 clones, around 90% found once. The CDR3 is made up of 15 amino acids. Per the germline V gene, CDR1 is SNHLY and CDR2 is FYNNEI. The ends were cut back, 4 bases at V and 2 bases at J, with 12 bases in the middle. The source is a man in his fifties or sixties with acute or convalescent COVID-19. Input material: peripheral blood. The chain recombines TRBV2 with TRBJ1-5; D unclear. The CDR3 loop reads CASSVRGLGNQPQHF. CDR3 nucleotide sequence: TGTGCCAGCAGTGTCCGAGGTCTTGGCAATCAGCCCCAGCATTTT.